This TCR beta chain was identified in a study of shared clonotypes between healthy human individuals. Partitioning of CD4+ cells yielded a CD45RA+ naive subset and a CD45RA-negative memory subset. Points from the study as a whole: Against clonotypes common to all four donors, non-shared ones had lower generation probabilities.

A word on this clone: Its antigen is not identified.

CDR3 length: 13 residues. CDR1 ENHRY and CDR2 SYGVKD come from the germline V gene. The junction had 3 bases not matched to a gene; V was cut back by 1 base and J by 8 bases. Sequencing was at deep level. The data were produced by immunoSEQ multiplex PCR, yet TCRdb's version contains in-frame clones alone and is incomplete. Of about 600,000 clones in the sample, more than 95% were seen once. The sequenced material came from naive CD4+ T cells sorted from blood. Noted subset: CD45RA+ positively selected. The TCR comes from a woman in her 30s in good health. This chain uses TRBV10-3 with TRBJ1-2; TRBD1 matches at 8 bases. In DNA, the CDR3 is TGTGCCATCAGTGAGTGGACAGGGAGGGGCTACACCTTC. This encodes CAISEWTGRGYTF.